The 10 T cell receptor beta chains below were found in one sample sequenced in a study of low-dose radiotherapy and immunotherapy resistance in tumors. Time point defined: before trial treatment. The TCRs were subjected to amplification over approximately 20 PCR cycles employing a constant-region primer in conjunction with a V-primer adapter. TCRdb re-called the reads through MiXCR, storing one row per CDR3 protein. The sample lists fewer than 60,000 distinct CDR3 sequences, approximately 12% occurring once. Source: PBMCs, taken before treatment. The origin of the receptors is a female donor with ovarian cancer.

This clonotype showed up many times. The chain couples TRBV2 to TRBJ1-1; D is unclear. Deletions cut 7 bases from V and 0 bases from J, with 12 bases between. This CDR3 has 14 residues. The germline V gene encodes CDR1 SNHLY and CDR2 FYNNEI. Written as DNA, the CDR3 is TGTGCCAGCATCCCTGTCACAGTGAACACTGAAGCTTTCTTT. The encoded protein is CASIPVTVNTEAFF. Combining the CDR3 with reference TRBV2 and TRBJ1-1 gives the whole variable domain EPEVTQTPSHQVTQMGQEVILRCVPISNHLYFYWYRQILGQKVEFLVSFYNNEISEKSEIFDDQFSVERPDGSNFTLKIRSTKLEDSAMYFCASIPVTVNTEAFFGQGTRLTVV.

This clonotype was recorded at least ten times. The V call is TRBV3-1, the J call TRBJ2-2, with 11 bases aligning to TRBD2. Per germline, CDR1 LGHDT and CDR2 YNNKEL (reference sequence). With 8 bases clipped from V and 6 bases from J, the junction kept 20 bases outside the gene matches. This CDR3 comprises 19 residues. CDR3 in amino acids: CASGTGTSGGWFGAGELFF. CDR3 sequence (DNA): TGTGCCAGCGGAACCGGGACTAGCGGAGGGTGGTTCGGGGCCGGGGAGCTGTTTTTT.

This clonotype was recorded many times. In DNA, the CDR3 is TGTGCCAGCAGCCATGGAGCACAAGAGCAGTTCTTC. Translating it yields CASSHGAQEQFF. This chain links TRBV3-1 with TRBJ2-1, with D hard to call. Germline values: CDR1 LGHDT, CDR2 YNNKEL (reference sequence). The CDR3 extends over 12 amino acids. Trimming cost V 3 bases and J 10 bases, with 10 bases left between them.

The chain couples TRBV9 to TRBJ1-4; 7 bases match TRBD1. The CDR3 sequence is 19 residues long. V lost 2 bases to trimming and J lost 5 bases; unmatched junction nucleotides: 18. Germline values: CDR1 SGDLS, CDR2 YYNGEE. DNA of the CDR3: TGTGCCAGCAGCGTCGATTCGACAGGGAAGGGGGCTCGAAATGAAAAACTGTTTTTT. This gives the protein CASSVDSTGKGARNEKLFF. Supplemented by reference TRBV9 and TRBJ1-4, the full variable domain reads DSGVTQTPKHLITATGQRVTLRCSPRSGDLSVYWYQQSLDQGLQFLIQYYNGEERAKGNILERFSAQQFPDLHSELNLSSLELGDSALYFCASSVDSTGKGARNEKLFFGSGTQLSVL.

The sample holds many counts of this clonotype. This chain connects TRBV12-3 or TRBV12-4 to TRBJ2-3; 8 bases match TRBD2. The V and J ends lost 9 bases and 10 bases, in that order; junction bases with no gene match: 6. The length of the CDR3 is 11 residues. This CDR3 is CASNKAGAQYF. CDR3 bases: TGTGCCAGTAACAAAGCGGGGGCGCAGTATTTT.

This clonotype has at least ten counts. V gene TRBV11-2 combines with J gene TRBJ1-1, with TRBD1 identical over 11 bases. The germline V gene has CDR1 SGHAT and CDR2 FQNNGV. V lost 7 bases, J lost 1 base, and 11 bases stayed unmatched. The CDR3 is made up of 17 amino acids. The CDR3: CASNDDWTGGRNTEAFF. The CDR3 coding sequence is TGTGCCAGCAACGACGACTGGACAGGGGGCCGGAACACTGAAGCTTTCTTT.

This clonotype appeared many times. CDR3 in DNA: TGTGCCAGCAGCCAAAACGGACTAGCGGCGCAGTATTTT. It translates to CASSQNGLAAQYF. V is TRBV12-3 or TRBV12-4 and J is TRBJ2-3; 10 positions agree with TRBD2. Trimming at V came to 6 bases and at J to 10 bases, leaving 7 bases not matched to a gene. There are 13 residues in the CDR3.

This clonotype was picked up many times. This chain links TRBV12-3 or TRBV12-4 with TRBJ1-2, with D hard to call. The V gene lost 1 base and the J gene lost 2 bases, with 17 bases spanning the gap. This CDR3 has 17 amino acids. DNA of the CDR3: TGTGCCAGCAGTTTAGTAGCGGAGGGCAGGCTGAACTATGGCTACACCTTC. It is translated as CASSLVAEGRLNYGYTF.

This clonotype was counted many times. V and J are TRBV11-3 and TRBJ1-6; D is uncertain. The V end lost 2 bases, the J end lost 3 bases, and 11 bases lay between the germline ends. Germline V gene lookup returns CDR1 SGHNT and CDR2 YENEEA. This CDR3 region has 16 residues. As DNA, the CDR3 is TGTGCCAGCAGCTTACCCTCAATCCGCTATAATTCACCCCTCCACTTT. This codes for CASSLPSIRYNSPLHF.

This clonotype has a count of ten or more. CDR3 loop: CASSAKGRTNTGELFF. The CDR3 coding sequence is TGTGCCAGCAGTGCTAAAGGACGGACGAACACCGGGGAGCTGTTTTTT. The V call is TRBV12-3 or TRBV12-4, the J call TRBJ2-2; D not resolved. This CDR3 is built from 16 residues. V shed 5 bases and J shed 0 bases, with 13 bases lying between them.